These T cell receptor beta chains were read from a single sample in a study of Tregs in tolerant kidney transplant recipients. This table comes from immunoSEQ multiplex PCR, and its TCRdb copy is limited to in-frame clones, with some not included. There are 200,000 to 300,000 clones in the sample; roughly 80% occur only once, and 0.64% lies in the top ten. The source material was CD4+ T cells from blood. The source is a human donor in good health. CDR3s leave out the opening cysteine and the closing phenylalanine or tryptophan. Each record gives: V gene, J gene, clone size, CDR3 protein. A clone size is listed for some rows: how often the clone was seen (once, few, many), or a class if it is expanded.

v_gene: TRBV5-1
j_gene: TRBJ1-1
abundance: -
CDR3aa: ASSRPQGRITEAF

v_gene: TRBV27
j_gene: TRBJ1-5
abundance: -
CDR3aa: ASSVYREGGNQPQH

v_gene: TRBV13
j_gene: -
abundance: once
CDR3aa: ASSPLGGTGGYEQY

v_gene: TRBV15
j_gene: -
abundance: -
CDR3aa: ATSGGVTGHWGYEQY

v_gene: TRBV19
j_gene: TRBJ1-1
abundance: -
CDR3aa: ASSIGQGRGNTEAF

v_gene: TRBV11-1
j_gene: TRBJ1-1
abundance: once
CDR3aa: ASTRGDTEAF

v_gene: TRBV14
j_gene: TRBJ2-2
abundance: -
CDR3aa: ASSQGQLPKNTGELF

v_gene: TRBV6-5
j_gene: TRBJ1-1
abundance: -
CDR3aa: ASSYGGTEAF

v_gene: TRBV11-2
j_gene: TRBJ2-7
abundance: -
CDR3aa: ASSLTGQID

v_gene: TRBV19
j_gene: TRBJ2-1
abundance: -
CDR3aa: ASSMGESRREQF

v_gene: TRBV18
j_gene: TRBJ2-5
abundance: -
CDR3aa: ASSPGSAETQY

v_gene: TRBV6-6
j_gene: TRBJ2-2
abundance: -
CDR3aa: ASSLNTGELF

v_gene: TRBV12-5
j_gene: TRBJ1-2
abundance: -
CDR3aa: ASGLGGVLGEGYT

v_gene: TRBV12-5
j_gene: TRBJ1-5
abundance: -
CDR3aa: ASGLVPGTGGQPQH

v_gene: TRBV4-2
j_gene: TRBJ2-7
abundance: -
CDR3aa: ASSQSGLQASYEQY

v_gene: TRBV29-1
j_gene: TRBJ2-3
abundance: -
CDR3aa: SVGFGTDTQY

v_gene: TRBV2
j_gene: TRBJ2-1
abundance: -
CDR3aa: ASRGLQTYEQF

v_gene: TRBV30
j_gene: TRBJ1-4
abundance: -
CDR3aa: AWSVLRDRGEKLF

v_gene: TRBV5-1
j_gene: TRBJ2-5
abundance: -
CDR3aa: ASSPTGQETQY

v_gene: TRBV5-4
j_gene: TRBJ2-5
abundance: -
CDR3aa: ASSTAGYQETQY

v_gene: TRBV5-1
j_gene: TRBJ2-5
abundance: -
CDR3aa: ASSTTSSVGLWAQY

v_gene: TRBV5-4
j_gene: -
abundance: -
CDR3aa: ASSKRDRGTSGRSYEQY

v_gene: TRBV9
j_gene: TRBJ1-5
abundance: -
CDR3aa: ASSTLPNQPQH

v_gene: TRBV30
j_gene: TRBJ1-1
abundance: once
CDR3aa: AWSLRENTEAF

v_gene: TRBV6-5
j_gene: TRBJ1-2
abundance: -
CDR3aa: ASTNLGRGYT

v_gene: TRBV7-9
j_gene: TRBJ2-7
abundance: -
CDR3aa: ASAFLYEQY

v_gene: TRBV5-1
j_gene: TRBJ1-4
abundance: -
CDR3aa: ASSLATSGEKLF

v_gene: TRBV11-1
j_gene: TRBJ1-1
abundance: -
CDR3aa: ASSLWTGAMNTEAF

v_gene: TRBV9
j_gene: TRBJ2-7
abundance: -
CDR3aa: ASSVGGTGHSYEQY

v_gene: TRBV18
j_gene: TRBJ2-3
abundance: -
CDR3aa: ASSPQAGAADTQY

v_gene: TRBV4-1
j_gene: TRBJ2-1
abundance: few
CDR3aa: ASSPLDPPEQF

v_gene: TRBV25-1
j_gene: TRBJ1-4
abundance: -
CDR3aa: ASSSPLRDRGFKLF

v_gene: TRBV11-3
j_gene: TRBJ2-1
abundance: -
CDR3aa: ASSLLDNEQF

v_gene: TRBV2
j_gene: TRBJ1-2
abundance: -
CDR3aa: ASTQENYGYT

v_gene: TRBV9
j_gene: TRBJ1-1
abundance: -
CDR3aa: ASSVQGEGTEAF

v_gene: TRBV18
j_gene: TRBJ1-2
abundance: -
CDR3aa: ASSPIGGVDYGYT

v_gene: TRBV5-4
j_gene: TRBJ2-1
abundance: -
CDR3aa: ASSSPDRGNEQF

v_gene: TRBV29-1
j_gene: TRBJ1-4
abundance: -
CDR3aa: SVSITTNEKLF

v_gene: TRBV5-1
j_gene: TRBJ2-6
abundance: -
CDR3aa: ASSLPQIGANVLT

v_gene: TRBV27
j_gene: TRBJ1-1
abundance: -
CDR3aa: ASSLNGNTEAF

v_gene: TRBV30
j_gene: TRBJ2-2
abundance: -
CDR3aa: ACGSGRWTSNTGELF

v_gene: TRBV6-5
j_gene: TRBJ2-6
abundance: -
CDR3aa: ASSYEPDSGANVLT

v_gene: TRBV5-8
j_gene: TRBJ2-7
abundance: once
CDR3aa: ASSWGEGPLTEQY

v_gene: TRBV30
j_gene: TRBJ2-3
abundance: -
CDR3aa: AWSGDPGQDLRDTQY

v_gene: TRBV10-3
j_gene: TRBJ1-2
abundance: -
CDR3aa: AISESQGSPNYGYT

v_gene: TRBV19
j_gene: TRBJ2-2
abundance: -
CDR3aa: ATSGRDRLRSNTGELF

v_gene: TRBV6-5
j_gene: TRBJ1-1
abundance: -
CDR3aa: ASSTRQGNTEAF

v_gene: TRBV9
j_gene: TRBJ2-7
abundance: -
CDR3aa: ASVPEGKFSYEQY

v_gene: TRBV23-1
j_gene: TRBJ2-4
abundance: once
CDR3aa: AGSTEEY

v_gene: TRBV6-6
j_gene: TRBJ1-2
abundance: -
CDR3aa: ASSRMTGIYGYT

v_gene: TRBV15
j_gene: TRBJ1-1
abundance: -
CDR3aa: ATSRARQGGTEAF

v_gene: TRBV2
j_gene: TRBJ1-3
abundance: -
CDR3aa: ASSFTRSLRANTIY

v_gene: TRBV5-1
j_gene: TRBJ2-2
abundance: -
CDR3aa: ASSSPAPRHRTGNTGELF

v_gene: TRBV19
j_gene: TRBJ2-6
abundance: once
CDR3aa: ASRASAGSGANVLT